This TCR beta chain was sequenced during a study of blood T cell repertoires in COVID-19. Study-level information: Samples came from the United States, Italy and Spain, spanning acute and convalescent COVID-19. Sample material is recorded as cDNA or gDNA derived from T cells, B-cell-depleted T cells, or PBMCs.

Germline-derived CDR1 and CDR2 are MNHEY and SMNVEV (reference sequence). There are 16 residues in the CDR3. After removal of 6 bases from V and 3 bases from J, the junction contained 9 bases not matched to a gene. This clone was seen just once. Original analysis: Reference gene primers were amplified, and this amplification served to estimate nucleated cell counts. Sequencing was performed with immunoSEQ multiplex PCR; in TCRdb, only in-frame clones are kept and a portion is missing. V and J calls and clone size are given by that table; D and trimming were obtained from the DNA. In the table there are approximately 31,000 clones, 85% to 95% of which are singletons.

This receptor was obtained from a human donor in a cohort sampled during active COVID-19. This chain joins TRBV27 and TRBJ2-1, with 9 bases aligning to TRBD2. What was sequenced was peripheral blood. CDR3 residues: CASRRIAGVDYNEQFF. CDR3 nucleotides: TGTGCCAGCAGACGAATAGCGGGAGTGGACTACAATGAGCAGTTCTTC.